This TCR beta chain was recovered during a study of identical twins. TCRdb called the 5' RACE reads again in MiXCR, with one record for every CDR3 protein. The table shows approximately 690,000 distinct CDR3 sequences, with roughly 6% occurring only once. This clonotype was counted ten times or more. Its antigen is not identified. Germline lookup yields CDR1 ENHRY and CDR2 SYGVKD. The CDR3 runs 16 residues. With 0 bases removed from V and 5 bases from J, the gap between germline ends came to 14 bases. General observations from the study: Findings depended on cross-sectional statistics rather than tracking the same donors. Alpha sequences out of frame and shared by twins had excess low generation probability. Partial confounding of zero-insertion analyses by invariant MAIT and iNKT cells was possible.

The chain couples TRBV10-3 to TRBJ2-1; no definite D call. Sequenced material: naive T cells sorted from blood. This sequence was found in a young man in good health. The CDR3 sequence is CAISESMLGPDNEQFF. The CDR3 region has the DNA TGTGCCATCAGTGAGTCGATGCTGGGCCCGGACAATGAGCAGTTCTTC.